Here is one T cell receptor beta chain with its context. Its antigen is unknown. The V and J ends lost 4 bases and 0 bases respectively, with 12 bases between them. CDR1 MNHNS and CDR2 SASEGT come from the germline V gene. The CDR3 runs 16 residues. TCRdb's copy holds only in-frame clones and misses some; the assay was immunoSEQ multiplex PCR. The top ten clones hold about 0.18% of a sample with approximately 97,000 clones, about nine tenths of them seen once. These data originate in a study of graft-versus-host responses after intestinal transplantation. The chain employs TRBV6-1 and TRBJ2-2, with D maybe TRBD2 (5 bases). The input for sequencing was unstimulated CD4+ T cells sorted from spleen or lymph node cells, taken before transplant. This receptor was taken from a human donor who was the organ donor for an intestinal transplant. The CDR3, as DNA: TGTGCCAGCAGTGTTCGTGCTAGCTCGAACACCGGGGAGCTGTTTTTT. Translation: CASSVRASSNTGELFF.